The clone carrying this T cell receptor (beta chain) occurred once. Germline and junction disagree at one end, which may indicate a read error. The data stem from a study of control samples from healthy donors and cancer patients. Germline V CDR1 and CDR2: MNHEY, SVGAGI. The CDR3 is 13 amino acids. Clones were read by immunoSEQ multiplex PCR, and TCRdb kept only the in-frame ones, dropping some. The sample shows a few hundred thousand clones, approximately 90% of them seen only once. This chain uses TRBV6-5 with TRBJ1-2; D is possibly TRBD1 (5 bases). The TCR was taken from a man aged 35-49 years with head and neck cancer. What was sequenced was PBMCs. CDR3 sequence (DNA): TGTGCCAGCAGTTATGGGGGGAACTACGGCTACACCTTC. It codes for CASSYGGNYGYTF.